This T cell receptor beta chain was documented in a study of blood T cell repertoires in COVID-19. Study-wide context: Specimens from acute and convalescent COVID-19 originated in the United States, Italy and Spain. PBMCs, B-cell-depleted T cells, or T cells were the source of the cDNA or gDNA that made up the material.

The germline CDR1 and CDR2 sequences are SEHNR and FQNEAQ (reference sequence). Trimming shortened V by 6 bases and J by 6 bases, and 20 bases separated the two germline ends. CDR3 size: 15 residues. In the authors' workflow: By means of reference gene primer amplification, nucleated cell counts were estimated. Using immunoSEQ multiplex PCR, the repertoire was profiled, and TCRdb retains in-frame clones only, with some absent. V, J and clone size reflect that table, while D and trimming were determined from the DNA. Of tens of thousands of clones detected, 91% appear once; the ten largest clones hold around 5%.

V is TRBV7-9 and J is TRBJ1-2; TRBD1 is a possible D gene (5 bases). This sequence originates from a human donor in a cohort sampled during active COVID-19. Specimen: peripheral blood. CDR3 sequence: CASSFPLLGGNGYTF. CDR3 nucleotide sequence: TGTGCCAGCAGTTTCCCCCTTCTCGGGGGGAATGGCTACACCTTC. Supplemented by reference TRBV7-9 and TRBJ1-2, the full variable domain reads DTGVSQNPRHKITKRGQNVTFRCDPISEHNRLYWYRQTLGQGPEFLTYFQNEAQLEKSRLLSDRFSAERPKGSFSTLEIQRTEQGDSAMYLCASSFPLLGGNGYTFGSGTRLTVV.